This T cell receptor (beta chain) originates from a study of naive and memory T cell subsets. This clonotype was seen more than once but under ten times. Both TRBC1 and TRBC2 were covered by a beta constant-region primer of two equimolar oligonucleotides. Using its own MiXCR run on the UMI-ligation and nested PCR reads, TCRdb lists one record per CDR3 protein. The data contain 130,000 to 150,000 distinct CDR3 sequences, about a sixth of them singletons. This CDR3 spans 17 amino acids. Trimming took 2 bases from V and 4 from J, leaving 21 bases between them. This clonotype originated in a human donor in good health. The sequenced sample consisted of naive CD4+ T cells from blood. V gene TRBV12-3 or TRBV12-4 combines with J gene TRBJ2-7; weak D call: TRBD2 (6 bases). The CDR3 region has the DNA TGTGCCAGCAGTTTAATAGGACTCGGGAGACCCCTTTACGAGCAGTACTTC. It encodes CASSLIGLGRPLYEQYF.